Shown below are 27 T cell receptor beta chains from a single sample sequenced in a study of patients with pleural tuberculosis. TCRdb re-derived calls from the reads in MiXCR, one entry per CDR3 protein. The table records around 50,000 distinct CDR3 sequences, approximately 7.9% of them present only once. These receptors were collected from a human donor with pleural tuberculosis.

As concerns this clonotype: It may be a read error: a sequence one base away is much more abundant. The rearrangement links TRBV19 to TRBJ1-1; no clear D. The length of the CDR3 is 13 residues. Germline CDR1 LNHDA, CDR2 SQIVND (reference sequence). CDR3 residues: CARSPGGNTEAFF. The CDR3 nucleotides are TGTGCCCGTAGCCCGGGCGGGAACACTGAAGCTTTCTTT.

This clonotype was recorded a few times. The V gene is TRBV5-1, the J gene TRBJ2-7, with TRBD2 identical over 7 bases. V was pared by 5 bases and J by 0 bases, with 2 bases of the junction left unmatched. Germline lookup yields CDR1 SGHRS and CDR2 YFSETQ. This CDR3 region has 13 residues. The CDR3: CASRGDYSYEQYF. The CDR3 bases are TGCGCCAGCAGGGGGGACTACTCCTACGAGCAGTACTTC. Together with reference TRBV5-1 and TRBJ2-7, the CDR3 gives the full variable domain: KAGVTQTPRYLIKTRGQQVTLSCSPISGHRSVSWYQQTPGQGLQFLFEYFSETQRNKGNFPGRFSGRQFSNSRSEMNVSTLELGDSALYLCASRGDYSYEQYFGPGTRLTVT.

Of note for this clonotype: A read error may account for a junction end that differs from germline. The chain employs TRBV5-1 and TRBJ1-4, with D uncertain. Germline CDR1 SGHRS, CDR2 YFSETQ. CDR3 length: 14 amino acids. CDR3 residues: CASSLEGANEKLSF. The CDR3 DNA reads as TGCGCCAGCAGCTTGGAGGGCGCGAATGAAAAACTGTCTTTT.

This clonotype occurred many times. In nucleotides, the CDR3 is TGTGCCACCTCCCCCCCGGTTTCCTACGAGCAGTACTTC. Translating gives CATSPPVSYEQYF. The chain joins TRBV10-3 to TRBJ2-7, with unresolved D. V lost 10 bases and J 1 base, leaving 14 bases between the germline ends. CDR1 ENHRY and CDR2 SYGVKD come from the germline V gene. The CDR3 spans 13 residues.

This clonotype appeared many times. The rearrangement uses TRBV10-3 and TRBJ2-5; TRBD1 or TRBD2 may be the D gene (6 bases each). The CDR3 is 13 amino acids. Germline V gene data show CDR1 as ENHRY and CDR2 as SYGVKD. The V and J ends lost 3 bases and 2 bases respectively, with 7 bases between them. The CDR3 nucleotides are TGTGCCATCAGTGAAGGGGGGCAAGAGACCCAGTACTTC. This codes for CAISEGGQETQYF.

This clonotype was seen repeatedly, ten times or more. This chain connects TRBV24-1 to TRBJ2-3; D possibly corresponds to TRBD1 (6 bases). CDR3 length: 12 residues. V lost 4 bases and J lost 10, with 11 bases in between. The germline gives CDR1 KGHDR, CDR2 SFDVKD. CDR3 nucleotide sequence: TGTGCCACCAGTGACCCGGACAGACCGCAGTATTTT. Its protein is CATSDPDRPQYF.

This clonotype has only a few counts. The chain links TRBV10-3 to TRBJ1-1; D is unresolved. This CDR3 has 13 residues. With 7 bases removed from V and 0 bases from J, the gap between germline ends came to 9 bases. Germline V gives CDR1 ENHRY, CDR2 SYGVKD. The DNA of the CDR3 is TGTGCCATCACATCGGGGATGAACACTGAAGCTTTCTTT. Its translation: CAITSGMNTEAFF.

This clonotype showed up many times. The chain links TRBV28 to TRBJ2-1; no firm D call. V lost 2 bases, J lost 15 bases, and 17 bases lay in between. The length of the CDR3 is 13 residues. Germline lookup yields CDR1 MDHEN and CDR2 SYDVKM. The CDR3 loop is CASSLEWAKRLFF. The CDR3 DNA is TGTGCCAGCAGTTTAGAGTGGGCGAAGAGGCTGTTCTTC.

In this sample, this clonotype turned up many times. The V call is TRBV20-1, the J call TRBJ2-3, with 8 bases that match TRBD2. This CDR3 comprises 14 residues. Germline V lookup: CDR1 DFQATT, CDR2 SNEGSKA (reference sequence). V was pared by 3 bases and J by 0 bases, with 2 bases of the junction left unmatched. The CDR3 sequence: CSASPSGSTDTQYF. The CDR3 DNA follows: TGCAGTGCTAGTCCTAGCGGGAGCACAGATACGCAGTATTTT.

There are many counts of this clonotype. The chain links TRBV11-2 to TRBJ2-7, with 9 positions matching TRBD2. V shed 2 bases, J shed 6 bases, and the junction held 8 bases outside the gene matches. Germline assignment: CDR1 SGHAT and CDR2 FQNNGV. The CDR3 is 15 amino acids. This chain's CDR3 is CASSLLAGGSSEQYV. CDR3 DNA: TGTGCCAGCAGCTTACTGGCGGGAGGGTCTAGCGAGCAGTACGTC.

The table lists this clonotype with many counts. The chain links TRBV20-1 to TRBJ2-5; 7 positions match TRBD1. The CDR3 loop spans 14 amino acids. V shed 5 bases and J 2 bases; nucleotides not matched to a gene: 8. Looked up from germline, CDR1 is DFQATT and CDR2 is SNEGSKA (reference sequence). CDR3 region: CSALNRQGQETQYF. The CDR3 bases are TGCAGTGCTCTAAACCGACAGGGACAAGAGACCCAGTACTTC.

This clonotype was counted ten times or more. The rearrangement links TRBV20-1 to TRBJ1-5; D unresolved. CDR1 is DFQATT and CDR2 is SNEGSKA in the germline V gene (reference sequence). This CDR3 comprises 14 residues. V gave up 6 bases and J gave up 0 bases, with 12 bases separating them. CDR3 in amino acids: CSAGGVYSNQPQHF. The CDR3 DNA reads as TGCAGTGCCGGCGGTGTCTATAGCAATCAGCCCCAGCATTTT.

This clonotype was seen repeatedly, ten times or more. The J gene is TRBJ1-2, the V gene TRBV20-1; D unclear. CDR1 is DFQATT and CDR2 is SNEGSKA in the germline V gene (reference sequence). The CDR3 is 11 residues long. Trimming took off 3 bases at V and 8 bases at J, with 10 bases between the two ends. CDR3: CSASAGWGYTF. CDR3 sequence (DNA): TGCAGTGCTAGTGCCGGCTGGGGCTACACCTTC.

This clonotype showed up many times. CDR3 sequence reads: CATSRDAGSYNEQFF. CDR3 nucleotides: TGTGCCACCAGCAGAGATGCGGGGTCCTACAATGAGCAGTTCTTC. The chain uses TRBV15 and TRBJ2-1, with a tentative D call TRBD2 (6 bases). Germline assignment: CDR1 LNHNV and CDR2 YYDKDF (reference sequence). The CDR3 is 15 residues long. V lost 0 bases and J 1 base, leaving 7 bases between the germline ends.

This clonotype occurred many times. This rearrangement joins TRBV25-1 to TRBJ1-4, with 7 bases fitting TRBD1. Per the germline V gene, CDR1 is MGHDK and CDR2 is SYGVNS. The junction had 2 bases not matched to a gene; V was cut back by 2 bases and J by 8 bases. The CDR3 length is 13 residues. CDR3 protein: CASSEVDREKLFF. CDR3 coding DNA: TGTGCCAGCAGTGAAGTGGACAGGGAAAAACTGTTTTTT.

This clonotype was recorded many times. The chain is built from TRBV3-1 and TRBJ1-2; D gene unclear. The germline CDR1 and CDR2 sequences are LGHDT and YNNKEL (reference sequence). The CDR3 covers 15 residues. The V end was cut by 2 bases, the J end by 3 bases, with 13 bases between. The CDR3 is CASSQRGQEHYGYTF. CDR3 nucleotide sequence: TGTGCCAGCAGCCAAAGAGGCCAGGAGCACTATGGCTACACCTTC. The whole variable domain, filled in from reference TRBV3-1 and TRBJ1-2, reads DTAVSQTPKYLVTQMGNDKSIKCEQNLGHDTMYWYKQDSKKFLKIMFSYNNKELIINETVPNRFSPKSPDKAHLNLHINSLELGDSAVYFCASSQRGQEHYGYTFGSGTRLTVV.

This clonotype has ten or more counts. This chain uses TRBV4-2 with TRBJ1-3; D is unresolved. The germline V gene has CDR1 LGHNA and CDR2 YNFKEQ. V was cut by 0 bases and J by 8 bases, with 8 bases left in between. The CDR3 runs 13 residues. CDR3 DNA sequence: TGTGCCAGCAGCCAAGAACATCAGGACACCATATATTTT. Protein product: CASSQEHQDTIYF.

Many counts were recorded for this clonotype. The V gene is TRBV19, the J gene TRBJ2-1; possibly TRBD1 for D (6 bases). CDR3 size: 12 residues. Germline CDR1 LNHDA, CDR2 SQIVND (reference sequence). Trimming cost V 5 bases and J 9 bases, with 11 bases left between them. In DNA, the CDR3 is TGTGCCAGTAGTTCCAGGGGTGGTGAGCAGTTCTTC. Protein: CASSSRGGEQFF.

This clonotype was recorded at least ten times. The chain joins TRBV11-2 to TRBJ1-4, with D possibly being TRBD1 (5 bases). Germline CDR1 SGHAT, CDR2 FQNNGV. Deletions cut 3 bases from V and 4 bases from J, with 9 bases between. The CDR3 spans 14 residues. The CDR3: CASSFGGGNEKLFF. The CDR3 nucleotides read TGTGCCAGCAGCTTCGGGGGGGGTAATGAAAAACTGTTTTTT.

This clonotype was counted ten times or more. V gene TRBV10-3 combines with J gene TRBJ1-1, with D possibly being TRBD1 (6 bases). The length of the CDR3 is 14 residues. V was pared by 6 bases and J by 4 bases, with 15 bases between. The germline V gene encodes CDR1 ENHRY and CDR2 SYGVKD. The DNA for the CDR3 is TGTGCCATCAGCGAGACAGGCGTCGGCACTGAAGCTTTCTTT. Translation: CAISETGVGTEAFF.

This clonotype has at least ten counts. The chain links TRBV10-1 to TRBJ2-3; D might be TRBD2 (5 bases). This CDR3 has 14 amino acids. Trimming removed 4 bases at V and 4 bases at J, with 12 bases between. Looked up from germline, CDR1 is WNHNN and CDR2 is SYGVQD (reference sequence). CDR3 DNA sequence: TGCGCCAGCAGTGGGGATCTAGCTGCAGATACGCAGTATTTT. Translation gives CASSGDLAADTQYF.

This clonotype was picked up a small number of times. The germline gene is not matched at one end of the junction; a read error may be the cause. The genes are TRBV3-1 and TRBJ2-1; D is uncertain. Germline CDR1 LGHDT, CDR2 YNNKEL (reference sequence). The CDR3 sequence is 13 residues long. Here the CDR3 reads CAGSPPGRNEQFF. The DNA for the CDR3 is TGTGCCGGCAGCCCTCCGGGTCGGAACGAGCAGTTCTTC.

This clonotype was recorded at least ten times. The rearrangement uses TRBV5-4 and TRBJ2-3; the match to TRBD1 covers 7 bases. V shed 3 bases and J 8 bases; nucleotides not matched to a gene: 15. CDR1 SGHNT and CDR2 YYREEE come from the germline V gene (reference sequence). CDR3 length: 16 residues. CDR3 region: CASSWEQGSGTGTQYF. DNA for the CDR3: TGTGCCAGCAGCTGGGAACAGGGGAGTGGCACGGGTACGCAGTATTTT.

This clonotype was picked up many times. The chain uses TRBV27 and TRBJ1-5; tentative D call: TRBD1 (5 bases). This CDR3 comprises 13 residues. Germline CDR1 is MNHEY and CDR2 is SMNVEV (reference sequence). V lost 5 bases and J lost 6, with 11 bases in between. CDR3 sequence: CASSRGGGQPQHF. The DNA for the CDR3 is TGTGCCAGCAGTCGGGGGGGAGGTCAGCCCCAGCATTTT.

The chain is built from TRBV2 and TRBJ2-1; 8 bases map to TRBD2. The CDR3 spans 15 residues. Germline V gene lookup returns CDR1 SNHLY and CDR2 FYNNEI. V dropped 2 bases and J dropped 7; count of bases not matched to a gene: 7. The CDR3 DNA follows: TGTGCCAGCAGTGAAATCAGCGGGAGCCTGAATGAGCAGTTCTTC. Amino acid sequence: CASSEISGSLNEQFF.

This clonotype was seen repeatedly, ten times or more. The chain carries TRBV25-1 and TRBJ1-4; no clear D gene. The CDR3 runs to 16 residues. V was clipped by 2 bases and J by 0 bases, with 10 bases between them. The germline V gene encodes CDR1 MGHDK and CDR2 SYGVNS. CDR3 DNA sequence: TGTGCCAGCAGTGAAAGAACTCGTGCAACTAATGAAAAACTGTTTTTT. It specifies CASSERTRATNEKLFF.

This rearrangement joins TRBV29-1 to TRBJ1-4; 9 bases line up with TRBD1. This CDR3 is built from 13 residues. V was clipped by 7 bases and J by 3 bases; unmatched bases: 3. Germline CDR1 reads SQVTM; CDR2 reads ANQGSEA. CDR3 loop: CSANRGPNEKLFF. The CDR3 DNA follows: TGCAGCGCAAACAGGGGGCCTAATGAAAAACTGTTTTTT. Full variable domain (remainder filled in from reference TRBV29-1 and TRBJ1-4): SAVISQKPSRDICQRGTSLTIQCQVDSQVTMMFWYRQQPGQSLTLIATANQGSEATYESGFVIDKFPISRPNLTFSTLTVSNMSPEDSSIYLCSANRGPNEKLFFGSGTQLSVL.